A selection of T cell receptor beta chains follows, all from one sample in a study of CD8 T cells in ankylosing spondylitis. TCRdb reanalysed the 5' RACE reads using MiXCR and keeps one entry per CDR3 protein. The sample includes more than 150,000 distinct CDR3 sequences, 15% to 20% of them seen just once. Sequencing input: blood, either unsorted or a sorted T cell fraction (not recorded which). The receptors here all came from a male donor under 30 with ankylosing spondylitis or in good health (not recorded which). CDR3s include the opening cysteine and the closing phenylalanine or tryptophan. A D gene is named only where the DNA matches it firmly. For some rows the clone size is stated as once, few or many, or as a class when expanded; others skip it.

few	TRBV20-1	TRBJ2-7	TRBD2	CSADLGRVHEQYF	TGCAGTGCAGATCTAGGGAGGGTCCACGAGCAGTACTTC
many	TRBV7-8	TRBJ1-2	-	CASSLSTGVYGYTF	TGTGCCAGCAGCTTAAGTACCGGGGTTTATGGCTACACCTTC
many	TRBV11-3	TRBJ2-7	-	CASSPGAGEQYF	TGTGCCAGCAGCCCAGGGGCGGGCGAGCAGTACTTC
-	TRBV29-1	TRBJ2-7	-	CSVSGQGSSGRPYF	TGCAGCGTTTCCGGACAGGGCAGCAGCGGGAGACCGTACTTC
-	TRBV11-3	TRBJ2-1	-	CASSLHHGRSSYNEQFF	TGTGCCAGCAGCTTACACCATGGACGGAGCTCCTACAATGAGCAGTTCTTC
many	TRBV6-1	TRBJ1-2	TRBD1	CASIRDRGNYGYTF	TGTGCCAGCATACGGGACAGGGGAAACTATGGCTACACCTTC
many	TRBV28	TRBJ2-7	TRBD1	CASSRTGGSYEQYF	TGTGCCAGCAGTCGGACAGGGGGGAGCTACGAGCAGTACTTC
many	TRBV25-1	TRBJ2-2	-	CASGLISGTDTGELFF	TGTGCCAGCGGCCTAATAAGCGGGACAGACACCGGGGAGCTGTTTTTT
many	TRBV10-3	TRBJ1-2	-	CAISEWTFENGYTF	TGTGCCATCAGTGAATGGACATTTGAGAATGGCTACACCTTC
many	TRBV6-5	TRBJ2-3	TRBD1	CATAGQGVGTQYF	TGTGCCACCGCGGGACAGGGGGTTGGCACGCAGTATTTT
many	TRBV2	TRBJ2-2	-	CASANRETNTGELFF	TGTGCCAGCGCCAATAGGGAGACGAACACCGGGGAGCTGTTTTTT